The 26 T cell receptor beta chains below all came from one sample that was sequenced in a study of blood T cells in healthy people across ages. Using a J-beta primer mix together with a sample-barcoded 5' primer, a second PCR was run for roughly 7 to 11 cycles. In TCRdb, the 5' RACE reads were re-called with MiXCR into one record per CDR3 protein. The sample has some 1.4 million distinct CDR3 sequences; 42% are singletons. Sequenced material: blood. These receptor sequences come from a woman aged 18-30 years in good health.

The chain employs TRBV4-1 and TRBJ2-3; 7 bases are a match to TRBD1. The V and J ends lost 2 bases and 1 base, in that order; junction bases with no gene match: 6. The germline V gene has CDR1 MGHRA and CDR2 YSYEKL. The CDR3 has 16 amino acids. CDR3 sequence: CASSQPGQTRTDTQYF. In nucleotides, the CDR3 is TGCGCCAGCAGCCAACCGGGACAGACACGCACAGATACGCAGTATTTT.

This clonotype was seen a handful of times. The rearrangement joins TRBV9 to TRBJ2-7; tentative D call: TRBD2 (5 bases). Germline V gene data show CDR1 as SGDLS and CDR2 as YYNGEE. The CDR3 covers 16 residues. With 0 bases removed from V and 2 bases from J, the gap between germline ends came to 15 bases. CDR3 nucleotides: TGTGCCAGCAGCGTAGATGCAGGCTTGACTACCTACGAGCAGTACTTC. This sequence encodes CASSVDAGLTTYEQYF.

The rearrangement joins TRBV3-1 to TRBJ2-5; no clear D. V lost 2 bases and J lost 11, with 18 bases in between. Germline CDR1 is LGHDT and CDR2 is YNNKEL (reference sequence). This CDR3 has 14 amino acids. CDR3 region: CASSQSVGSFLQYF. CDR3 DNA: TGTGCCAGCAGCCAATCGGTTGGGTCTTTTTTGCAGTACTTC.

The genes are TRBV18 and TRBJ2-7; 9 bases agree with TRBD2. Germline CDR1 and CDR2: KGHSH and LQKENI. V gave up 0 bases and J gave up 0 bases; unmatched junction bases: 6. This CDR3 has 17 amino acids. As DNA, the CDR3 is TGTGCCAGCTCACCACCTAAACTAGCGGGTTCCTCCTACGAGCAGTACTTC. Encoded protein: CASSPPKLAGSSYEQYF.

This clonotype was seen a handful of times. The chain joins TRBV20-1 to TRBJ2-1; no definite D call. Germline CDR1 reads DFQATT; CDR2 reads SNEGSKA (reference sequence). Deletions cut 6 bases from V and 2 bases from J, with 8 bases between. This CDR3 region has 12 residues. The CDR3 DNA reads as TGCAGTGCCCTGGGCCCCTACAATGAGCAGTTCTTC. It yields the protein CSALGPYNEQFF.

A few counts support this clonotype. The chain joins TRBV6-5 to TRBJ2-4; a weak D match, TRBD2 (6 bases). The end of the DNA aligns better with TRBJ2-7, so the J call may be wrong. Germline CDR1 and CDR2: MNHEY and SVGAGI. The CDR3 is 15 amino acids. As DNA, the CDR3 is TGTGCCAGCAGTTACGCCGGGACTGGGACCTACGAGCAGTACTTC. It encodes CASSYAGTGTYEQYF.

The rearrangement links TRBV6-2 or TRBV6-3 to TRBJ1-2; possible D gene TRBD1, 6 bases. Germline V gene data show CDR1 as MNHEY and CDR2 as SVGEGT. The CDR3 extends over 14 amino acids. Between the trimmed V and J ends, which lost 3 bases and 2 bases, there was a span of 10 bases. CDR3 sequence: CASSYEQGNYGYTF. CDR3 DNA sequence: TGTGCCAGCAGTTATGAGCAGGGGAACTATGGCTACACCTTC.

The chain carries TRBV14 and TRBJ1-1; TRBD1 might be the D (6 bases). Trimming cost V 5 bases and J 5 bases, with 21 bases left between them. This CDR3 contains 16 residues. Germline CDR1 and CDR2: SGHDN and FVKESK. The chain's CDR3 is CASSESYRVVGTEAFF. CDR3 DNA: TGTGCCAGCAGCGAATCCTACAGGGTGGTGGGGACTGAAGCTTTCTTT.

The chain is built from TRBV20-1 and TRBJ2-1; D possibly corresponds to TRBD2 (5 bases). The CDR3 runs to 14 residues. V lost 6 bases, J lost 7 bases, and 19 bases lay in between. Germline assignment: CDR1 DFQATT and CDR2 SNEGSKA (reference sequence). The CDR3 DNA follows: TGCAGTGCCCCCGGTCGGGGAGCCCTTAATGAGCAGTTCTTC. The encoded protein is CSAPGRGALNEQFF.

The table lists this clonotype with a few counts. The genes are TRBV3-1 and TRBJ2-7, with 7 bases lining up with TRBD2. This CDR3 is 15 amino acids long. Germline values: CDR1 LGHDT, CDR2 YNNKEL (reference sequence). V lost 4 bases and J lost 0; bases outside the gene matches: 6. The CDR3 DNA reads TGTGCCAGCAGCCCCACCGGGACTATCTCCTACGAGCAGTACTTC. This gives the protein CASSPTGTISYEQYF.

V usage is TRBV7-2 and J usage is TRBJ2-5; 9 bases fit TRBD2. Germline CDR1 and CDR2: SGHTA and FQGNSA. The J segment lost 5 bases and the V segment lost 2 bases, leaving 6 bases of the junction unmatched. There are 15 residues in the CDR3. In DNA, the CDR3 is TGTGCCAGCAGCTTACAGGGACTAGCCCCGGAGACCCAGTACTTC. This sequence encodes CASSLQGLAPETQYF.

The genes are TRBV27 and TRBJ2-3; the D call may be TRBD1 or TRBD2 (6 bases each). V was shortened by 2 bases and J by 4 bases, with 16 bases between the two germline ends. This CDR3 spans 16 amino acids. Germline V gene lookup returns CDR1 MNHEY and CDR2 SMNVEV (reference sequence). The CDR3 nucleotides are TGTGCCAGCAGTTTACCCCCGGGGGCAGGGGCAGATACGCAGTATTTT. Protein product: CASSLPPGAGADTQYF.

The chain couples TRBV9 to TRBJ2-1, with D hard to call. The CDR3 contains 12 residues. Between the trimmed V and J ends, which lost 0 bases and 6 bases, there was a span of 4 bases. Germline lookup yields CDR1 SGDLS and CDR2 YYNGEE. The CDR3 DNA follows: TGTGCCAGCAGCGTAGCTAGCAATGAGCAGTTCTTC. Amino acid sequence: CASSVASNEQFF.

The V gene is TRBV20-1, the J gene TRBJ1-5; D is unresolved. The CDR3 length is 17 residues. V gave up 0 bases and J gave up 0 bases, with 15 bases separating them. From germline, CDR1 is DFQATT and CDR2 SNEGSKA (reference sequence). The CDR3 bases are TGCAGTGCTAGAGATCCGCTAAGCTCCAATAGCAATCAGCCCCAGCATTTT. Its protein is CSARDPLSSNSNQPQHF.

The chain couples TRBV20-1 to TRBJ2-7; D is possibly TRBD2 (6 bases). The germline V gene has CDR1 DFQATT and CDR2 SNEGSKA (reference sequence). Trimming removed 4 bases at V and 5 bases at J, with 12 bases between. The CDR3 runs 12 residues. CDR3 bases: TGCAGTGCTATAACCACGGGAGACGAGCAGTACTTC. Translated: CSAITTGDEQYF.

The rearrangement uses TRBV28 and TRBJ2-7, with a possible D match to TRBD1 (8 bases). The CDR3 has 16 residues. Germline V gene data show CDR1 as MDHEN and CDR2 as SYDVKM. V lost 3 bases and J 5 bases, leaving 20 bases between the germline ends. The CDR3 DNA reads TGTGCCAGCAGTTTCATTGGGGGGGACAGGCTAGACGAGCAGTACTTC. Amino acid sequence: CASSFIGGDRLDEQYF.

For this clonotype: A much larger clone sits a single nucleotide away, making a read error possible. This chain uses TRBV6-2 or TRBV6-3 with TRBJ2-7, with D uncertain. Germline V gives CDR1 MNHEY, CDR2 SVGEGT. The CDR3 extends over 12 amino acids. The V and J ends lost 6 bases and 3 bases respectively, with 9 bases between them. The CDR3 loop reads CASRYGSYEQYF. The DNA of the CDR3 is TGTGCCAGCAGGTACGGCAGCTACGAGCAGTACTTC.

The chain carries TRBV19 and TRBJ2-1; D may correspond to TRBD1 or TRBD2 (5 bases each). The V gene lost 5 bases and the J gene lost 1 base, with 12 bases spanning the gap. This CDR3 has 15 amino acids. Per germline, CDR1 LNHDA and CDR2 SQIVND (reference sequence). In DNA form, the CDR3 reads TGTGCCAGTAGTGACCCTGGGGGATCCTACAATGAGCAGTTCTTC. It is translated as CASSDPGGSYNEQFF.

This chain uses TRBV20-1 with TRBJ2-1; 7 bases map to TRBD1. The CDR3 sequence is 13 residues long. Germline CDR1 DFQATT, CDR2 SNEGSKA (reference sequence). The CDR3 here is CRATGTPYNEQFF. The CDR3 coding sequence is TGCAGAGCGACAGGGACCCCCTACAATGAGCAGTTCTTC.

This clonotype was detected many times. The chain carries TRBV5-5 and TRBJ1-1; TRBD1 matches at 7 bases. Germline trimming cut 4 bases from V and 0 bases from J; bases unmatched to any gene: 3. Germline CDR1 is SGHKS and CDR2 is YYEKEE (reference sequence). The CDR3 has 14 amino acids. CDR3 protein: CASSAGTVNTEAFF. CDR3 nucleotides: TGTGCCAGCAGCGCGGGGACAGTGAACACTGAAGCTTTCTTT.

A note on this clonotype: The germline gene is not matched at one end of the junction; a read error may be the cause. The chain employs TRBV7-9 and TRBJ1-2, with a weak D call TRBD1 (6 bases). Looked up from germline, CDR1 is SEHNR and CDR2 is FQNEAQ (reference sequence). The CDR3 extends over 14 amino acids. DNA for the CDR3: TGTACCAGCAGCTTAGAACAGGGTGTTGGCGGCTACACCTTC. Protein sequence: CTSSLEQGVGGYTF.

Details on this clonotype: At one end the junction does not follow the germline gene, possibly because of a read error. The CDR3 nucleotides are TGTGCCGGCAGCTTAGCGCATCGTGACGGAGCTTACGAGCAGTACTTC. Amino acids: CAGSLAHRDGAYEQYF. The V call is TRBV7-9, the J call TRBJ2-5; D possibly corresponds to TRBD2 (5 bases). The J call may be incorrect, as the DNA end agrees better with TRBJ2-7. Germline values: CDR1 SEHNR, CDR2 FQNEAQ (reference sequence). This CDR3 is 16 amino acids long.

This clonotype has just a few counts. The CDR3, as DNA: TGTGCCAGCAGCTTAGGGGGGACTAGCGGGCACCCCAGCTCCTACAATGAGCAGTTCTTC. Translating gives CASSLGGTSGHPSSYNEQFF. The rearrangement uses TRBV7-6 and TRBJ2-1, with TRBD2 matching over 12 bases. CDR1 SGHVS and CDR2 FNYEAQ come from the germline V gene. The length of the CDR3 is 20 residues. V gave up 1 base and J gave up 0 bases; unmatched junction bases: 10.

The rearrangement links TRBV4-1 to TRBJ1-1; D not resolved. V was clipped by 0 bases and J by 1 base, with 12 bases between them. CDR1 and CDR2 (germline): MGHRA, YSYEKL. The CDR3 contains 16 residues. CDR3 sequence (DNA): TGCGCCAGCAGCCAAGAGGGCGAGATGAGGAACACTGAAGCTTTCTTT. This gives the protein CASSQEGEMRNTEAFF.

The sample holds one count of this clonotype. The rearrangement links TRBV10-3 to TRBJ2-5; tentatively, D is TRBD2 (5 bases). Germline V lookup: CDR1 ENHRY, CDR2 SYGVKD. V was trimmed by 8 bases and J by 11 bases, leaving 21 bases between them. This CDR3 has 13 amino acids. The CDR3 loop is CAIQDGGSNEQYF. For the CDR3, the DNA is TGTGCCATCCAGGATGGCGGGTCCAATGAGCAGTACTTC.

This clonotype showed up just a few times. This sequence joins TRBV29-1 and TRBJ2-3; possible D gene TRBD1, 6 bases. Trimming removed 3 bases at V and 2 bases at J, with 12 bases between. CDR3 length: 14 residues. Germline loops: CDR1 SQVTM, CDR2 ANQGSEA. The CDR3 is CSVEGPGDTDTQYF. For the CDR3, the DNA is TGCAGCGTTGAGGGCCCAGGGGACACAGATACGCAGTATTTT.